A selection of T cell receptor beta chains follows, all from one sample in a study of T cell responses to AZD1222 COVID-19 vaccine. Here immunoSEQ multiplex PCR was the method, and the copy in TCRdb shows in-frame clones only, minus some. The sample lists about 140,000 clones; 80% to 95% were seen once. The sequencing used peripheral blood, collected on day 0 of MenACWY control vaccination. The receptors originated from an adult in good health. CDR3s include the opening cysteine and the closing phenylalanine or tryptophan. The D gene is left open where the match is weak. The size field is filled for only some rows; it gives once, few, many or a size class.

v_gene	abundance	d_gene	j_gene	CDR3aa	CDR3nt
TRBV25-1	-	-	TRBJ1-1	CASSGTTGLKVLAFF	TGTGCCAGCAGTGGGACGACAGGTTTAAAGGTGCTTGCTTTCTTT
TRBV5-4	-	TRBD1	TRBJ1-2	CASSWDSTNYGYTF	TGTGCCAGCAGCTGGGACAGCACTAACTATGGCTACACCTTC
TRBV2	few	TRBD2	TRBJ2-4	CASSERLLAGLAKNIQYF	TGTGCCAGCAGTGAACGGCTCCTAGCGGGGTTAGCCAAAAACATTCAGTACTTC
TRBV7-6	-	-	TRBJ2-3	CASSLTGLSTDTQYF	TGTGCCAGCAGCTTAACAGGGCTGAGCACAGATACGCAGTATTTT
TRBV27	-	-	TRBJ2-1	CASSLSDVNEQFF	TGTGCCAGCAGTTTATCGGATGTCAATGAGCAGTTCTTC
TRBV11-2	-	-	TRBJ2-7	CASSFLNRSSYEQYF	TGTGCCAGCAGCTTCTTAAACAGGAGCTCCTACGAGCAGTACTTC
TRBV2	-	TRBD1	TRBJ1-3	CASSPTGDTIYF	TGTGCCAGCAGTCCTACAGGGGACACCATATATTTT
TRBV6-5	-	-	TRBJ1-2	CASSYTQGYGYTF	TGTGCCAGCAGTTACACCCAGGGCTATGGCTACACCTTC
TRBV6-5	-	TRBD1	TRBJ1-5	CASTPGQGEGQPQHF	TGTGCCAGCACCCCGGGACAGGGTGAGGGTCAGCCCCAGCATTTT
TRBV6-6	-	TRBD1	TRBJ1-5	CASRGDRGNQPQHF	TGTGCCAGCAGAGGGGACAGGGGCAATCAGCCCCAGCATTTT
TRBV12-3/TRBV12-4	-	-	TRBJ1-2	CASSLGRESGYTF	TGTGCCAGCAGTTTAGGCAGGGAATCTGGCTACACCTTC
TRBV6-4	-	TRBD2	TRBJ2-3	CASSEASGGRSYF	TGTGCCAGCAGTGAGGCTAGCGGGGGTCGTTCGTATTTT
TRBV19	few	-	TRBJ1-1	CASSILRSTEAFF	TGTGCCAGTAGTATCTTGCGTAGTACTGAAGCTTTCTTT
TRBV10-3	-	TRBD1	TRBJ1-2	CAISPGGAGYGYTF	TGTGCCATCAGTCCAGGGGGCGCAGGCTATGGCTACACCTTC
TRBV5-1	-	-	TRBJ1-1	CASSLVGTSTNTEAFF	TGCGCCAGCAGCTTGGTAGGCACGTCTACTAACACTGAAGCTTTCTTT
TRBV6-5	-	-	TRBJ2-7	CASILGGDPYEQYF	TGTGCCAGCATACTTGGGGGAGATCCCTACGAGCAGTACTTC
TRBV2	-	-	TRBJ2-3	CASRATPIGTDTQYF	TGTGCCAGCAGGGCGACACCGATCGGCACAGATACGCAGTATTTT
TRBV6-5	-	-	TRBJ2-3	CASSYSRGTDTQYF	TGTGCCAGCAGTTACTCACGGGGAACAGATACGCAGTATTTT
TRBV19	-	-	TRBJ1-5	CASSIGSSSWPQHF	TGTGCCAGTAGTATTGGGTCCAGCTCATGGCCCCAGCATTTT
TRBV10-3	-	-	TRBJ1-1	CAINQQGLWSEAFF	TGTGCCATCAATCAACAGGGCCTCTGGTCTGAAGCTTTCTTT
TRBV6-5	-	-	TRBJ2-3	CASGITDTQYF	TGTGCCAGCGGAATCACAGATACGCAGTATTTT
TRBV11-3	-	TRBD1	TRBJ2-2	CASSKQGPRELFF	TGTGCCAGCAGCAAACAGGGGCCCCGGGAGCTGTTTTTT
TRBV6-1	-	-	TRBJ1-5	CASSEGPTNQPQHF	TGTGCCAGCAGTGAGGGACCGACCAATCAGCCCCAGCATTTT
TRBV2	-	-	TRBJ1-1	CASRSQAPNTEAFF	TGTGCCAGTCGATCCCAGGCCCCGAACACTGAAGCTTTCTTT
TRBV5-1	-	TRBD2	TRBJ2-3	CASRPRSGRASTDTQYF	TGCGCCAGCAGACCTCGAAGCGGGAGGGCCTCCACAGATACGCAGTATTTT
TRBV6-2/TRBV6-3	-	TRBD2	TRBJ2-1	CASSLAGGPDEQFF	TGTGCCAGCAGCCTAGCGGGGGGGCCAGATGAGCAGTTCTTC
TRBV27	-	TRBD1	TRBJ1-2	CASSLNAQGAGYTF	TGTGCCAGCAGTTTAAACGCCCAGGGGGCTGGCTACACCTTC
TRBV2	-	-	TRBJ1-1	CASRTGRANTEAFF	TGTGCCAGCAGGACAGGCAGAGCGAACACTGAAGCTTTCTTT
TRBV14	-	TRBD1	TRBJ1-1	CASSRTGYPGNTEAFF	TGTGCCAGCAGCCGGACAGGGTATCCTGGGAACACTGAAGCTTTCTTT